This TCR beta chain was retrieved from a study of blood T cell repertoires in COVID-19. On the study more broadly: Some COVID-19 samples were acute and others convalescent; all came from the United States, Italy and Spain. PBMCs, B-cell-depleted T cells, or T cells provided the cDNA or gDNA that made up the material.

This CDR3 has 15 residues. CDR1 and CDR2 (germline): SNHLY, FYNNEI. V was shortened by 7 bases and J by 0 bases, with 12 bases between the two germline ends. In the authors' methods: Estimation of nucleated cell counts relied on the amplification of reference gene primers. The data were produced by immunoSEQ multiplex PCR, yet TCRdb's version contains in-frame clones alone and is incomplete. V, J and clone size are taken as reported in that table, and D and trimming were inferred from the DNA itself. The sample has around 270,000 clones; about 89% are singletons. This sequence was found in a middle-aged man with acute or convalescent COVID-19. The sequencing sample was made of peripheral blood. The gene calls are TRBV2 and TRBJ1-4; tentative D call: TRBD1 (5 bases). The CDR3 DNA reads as TGTGCCAGCACAAGGGGTCGTGCAACTAATGAAAAACTGTTTTTT. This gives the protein CASTRGRATNEKLFF.